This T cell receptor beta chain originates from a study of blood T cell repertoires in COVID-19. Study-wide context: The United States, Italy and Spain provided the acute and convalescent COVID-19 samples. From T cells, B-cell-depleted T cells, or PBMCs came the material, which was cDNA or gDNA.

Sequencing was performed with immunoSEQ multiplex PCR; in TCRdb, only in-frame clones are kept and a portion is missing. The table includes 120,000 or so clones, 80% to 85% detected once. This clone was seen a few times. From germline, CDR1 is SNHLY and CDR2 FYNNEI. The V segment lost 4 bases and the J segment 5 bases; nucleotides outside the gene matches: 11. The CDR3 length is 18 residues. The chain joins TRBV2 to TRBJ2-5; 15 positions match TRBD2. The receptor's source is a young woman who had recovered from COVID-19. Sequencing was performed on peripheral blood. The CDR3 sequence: CASSGGLAGGGERETQYF. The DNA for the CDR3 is TGTGCCAGCAGTGGGGGACTAGCGGGAGGTGGGGAGAGGGAGACCCAGTACTTC.